This T cell receptor (beta chain) was captured in a study of cytomegalovirus exposure and HLA in healthy donors. Some clones are missing from TCRdb's copy, which holds only in-frame ones; the method was immunoSEQ multiplex PCR. The data show more than 250,000 clones, 87% seen once. Broader study findings: Rare sequences made up most TCRs, while some public TCRs were found in many donors. Reports indicated that the classifier achieved high specificity and sensitivity in diagnosing cytomegalovirus status.

V lost 1 base and J lost 0, with 3 bases in between. Germline CDR1 is SEHNR and CDR2 is FQNEAQ (reference sequence). The CDR3 extends over 13 amino acids. As for this clone: The antigen is not known. The identical CDR3 is also encoded by other nucleotide sequences in the sample.

This receptor was identified in a woman aged 25 to 45 in good health and CMV-seropositive. Material: PBMCs. This chain joins TRBV7-9 and TRBJ1-2; D call uncertain. The CDR3 here is CASSLGANYGYTF. Here the CDR3 DNA reads TGTGCCAGCAGCTTAGGCGCTAACTATGGCTACACCTTC.